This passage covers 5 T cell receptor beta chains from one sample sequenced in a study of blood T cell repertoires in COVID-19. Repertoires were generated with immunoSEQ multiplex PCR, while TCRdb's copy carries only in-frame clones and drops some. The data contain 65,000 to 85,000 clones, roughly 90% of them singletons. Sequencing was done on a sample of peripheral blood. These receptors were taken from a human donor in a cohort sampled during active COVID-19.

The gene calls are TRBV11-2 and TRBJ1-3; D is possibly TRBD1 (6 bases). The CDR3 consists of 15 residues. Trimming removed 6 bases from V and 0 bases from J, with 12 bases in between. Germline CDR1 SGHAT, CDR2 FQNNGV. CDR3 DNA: TGTGCCAGCAGAGGGGGTTTAAGCTCTGGAAACACCATATATTTT. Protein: CASRGGLSSGNTIYF.

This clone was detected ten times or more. CDR3 bases: TGTGCCAGTAATCAGGGGGCGGATGGCTACACCTTC. This codes for CASNQGADGYTF. The chain uses TRBV19 and TRBJ1-2; TRBD1 matches 8 bases. Germline loops: CDR1 LNHDA, CDR2 SQIVND (reference sequence). The V and J ends lost 7 bases and 6 bases, in that order; junction bases with no gene match: 4. The CDR3 length is 12 residues.

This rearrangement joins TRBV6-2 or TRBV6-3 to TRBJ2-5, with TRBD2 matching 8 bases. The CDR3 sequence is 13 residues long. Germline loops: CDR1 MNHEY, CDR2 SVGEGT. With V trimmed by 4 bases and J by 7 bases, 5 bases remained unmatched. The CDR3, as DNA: TGTGCCAGCAGTTCTAGCGGGCTTGGGACCCAGTACTTC. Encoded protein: CASSSSGLGTQYF.

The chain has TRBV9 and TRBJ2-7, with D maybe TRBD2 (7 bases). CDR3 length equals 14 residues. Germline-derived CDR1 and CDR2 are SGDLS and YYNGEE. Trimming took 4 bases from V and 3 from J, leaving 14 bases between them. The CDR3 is CASSTQGGDYEQYF. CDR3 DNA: TGTGCCAGCAGCACCCAAGGGGGGGACTACGAGCAGTACTTC.

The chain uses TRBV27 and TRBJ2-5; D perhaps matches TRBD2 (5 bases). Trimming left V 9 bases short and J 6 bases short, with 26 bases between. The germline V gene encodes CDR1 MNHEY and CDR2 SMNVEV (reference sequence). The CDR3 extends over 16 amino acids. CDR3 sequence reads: CASPNRVPEGWKTQYF. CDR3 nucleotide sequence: TGTGCCAGTCCTAACCGGGTCCCTGAGGGTTGGAAGACCCAGTACTTC.